This entry lists 9 T cell receptor beta chains sequenced from one sample in a study of T cell repertoires in cytomegalovirus infection. No antigens are known for them. TCRdb re-called the reads through MiXCR, storing one row per CDR3 protein. The sample yields 150,000 or so distinct CDR3 sequences, 32% seen once. Sequencing was performed on CD8+ T cells from cultured PBMCs, taken from culture after CMV antigen stimulation. These receptor sequences come from a human donor in good health (CMV status not recorded). Some clones in this sample may be carry-over from other donors' samples.

This clonotype was counted many times. J is TRBJ1-5 and V is TRBV19; D call uncertain. The CDR3 runs 16 residues. V was pared by 6 bases and J by 0 bases, with 15 bases between. Germline V gene data show CDR1 as LNHDA and CDR2 as SQIVND (reference sequence). The CDR3 spells CASRSRPYHSNQPQHF. The DNA of the CDR3 is TGTGCCAGTAGAAGCCGTCCATACCATAGCAATCAGCCCCAGCATTTT.

The V call is TRBV2, the J call TRBJ2-1; no clear D gene. Trimming stripped 4 bases from V and 12 bases from J, with 10 bases between. The CDR3 contains 11 residues. Germline CDR1 is SNHLY and CDR2 is FYNNEI. The DNA for the CDR3 is TGTGCCAGCAGTGGGTTCCCTGGGCAGTTCTTC. Its translation: CASSGFPGQFF.

The rearrangement links TRBV6-6 to TRBJ2-3, with 7 bases that match TRBD2. Trimming removed 3 bases from V and 4 bases from J; junction bases left unmatched: 10. CDR3 length: 16 residues. Looked up from germline, CDR1 is MNHNY and CDR2 is SVGAGI (reference sequence). CDR3 in amino acids: CASSYDRGENADTQYF. The DNA of the CDR3 is TGTGCCAGCAGTTATGACCGGGGGGAAAATGCAGATACGCAGTATTTT.

The chain joins TRBV6-5 to TRBJ2-5; D gene unclear. CDR3 length equals 14 residues. The germline gives CDR1 MNHEY, CDR2 SVGAGI. V dropped 1 base and J dropped 1 base, with 7 bases sitting between them. The CDR3 nucleotides are TGTGCCAGCAGTTACTTTCCTTCCCAAGAGACCCAGTACTTC. Its protein is CASSYFPSQETQYF.

The J gene is TRBJ1-5, the V gene TRBV12-3 or TRBV12-4, with TRBD1 matching 8 bases. The junction had 7 bases not matched to a gene; V was cut back by 4 bases and J by 5 bases. This CDR3 is built from 15 residues. This chain's CDR3 is CASSYSTGEYQPQHF. CDR3 bases: TGTGCCAGCAGTTACTCGACAGGGGAGTATCAGCCCCAGCATTTT.

The J gene is TRBJ2-2, the V gene TRBV5-4, with D tentatively TRBD2 (5 bases). Trimming removed 5 bases from V and 8 bases from J, with 10 bases in between. CDR1 is SGHNT, CDR2 YYREEE, per germline (reference sequence). The CDR3 has 12 amino acids. The CDR3: CASRPERGELFF. The CDR3 DNA reads TGTGCCAGCAGACCCGAGCGGGGGGAGCTGTTTTTT.

This clonotype was counted only a few times. The chain carries TRBV19 and TRBJ2-5; D perhaps matches TRBD1 (6 bases). The CDR3 loop spans 15 amino acids. Trimming took off 1 base at V and 5 bases at J, with 14 bases between the two ends. The germline V gene encodes CDR1 LNHDA and CDR2 SQIVND (reference sequence). The CDR3 region is CASSIVGGPWETQYF. CDR3 DNA sequence: TGTGCCAGTAGTATAGTTGGGGGCCCTTGGGAGACCCAGTACTTC.

This clonotype has just a few counts. The V and J genes are TRBV6-2 or TRBV6-3 and TRBJ2-3, with D possibly TRBD2 on 5 matching bases. The CDR3 is 12 amino acids. Between the trimmed V and J ends, which lost 6 bases and 2 bases, there was a span of 6 bases. Germline CDR1 is MNHEY and CDR2 is SVGEGT. The CDR3 here is CASSGDTDTQYF. In DNA, the CDR3 is TGTGCCAGCAGCGGGGACACAGATACGCAGTATTTT.

This chain links TRBV9 with TRBJ1-1; 10 nucleotides line up with TRBD1. This CDR3 contains 17 residues. V lost 3 bases and J lost 0; bases outside the gene matches: 8. Looked up from germline, CDR1 is SGDLS and CDR2 is YYNGEE. This CDR3 is CASSARTGGDMNTEAFF. The CDR3 DNA follows: TGTGCCAGCAGCGCCCGGACAGGGGGGGATATGAACACTGAAGCTTTCTTT.